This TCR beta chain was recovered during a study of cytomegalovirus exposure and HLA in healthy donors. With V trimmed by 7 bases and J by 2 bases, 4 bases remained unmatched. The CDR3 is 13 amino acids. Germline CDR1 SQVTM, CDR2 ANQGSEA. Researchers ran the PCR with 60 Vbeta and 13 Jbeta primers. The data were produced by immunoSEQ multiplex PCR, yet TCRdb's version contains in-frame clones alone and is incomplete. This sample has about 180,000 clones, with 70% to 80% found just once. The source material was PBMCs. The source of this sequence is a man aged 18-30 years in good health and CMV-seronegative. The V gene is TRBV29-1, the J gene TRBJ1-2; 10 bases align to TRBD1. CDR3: CSAQDRGNYGYTF. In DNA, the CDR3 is TGCAGCGCACAGGACAGGGGGAACTATGGCTACACCTTC.